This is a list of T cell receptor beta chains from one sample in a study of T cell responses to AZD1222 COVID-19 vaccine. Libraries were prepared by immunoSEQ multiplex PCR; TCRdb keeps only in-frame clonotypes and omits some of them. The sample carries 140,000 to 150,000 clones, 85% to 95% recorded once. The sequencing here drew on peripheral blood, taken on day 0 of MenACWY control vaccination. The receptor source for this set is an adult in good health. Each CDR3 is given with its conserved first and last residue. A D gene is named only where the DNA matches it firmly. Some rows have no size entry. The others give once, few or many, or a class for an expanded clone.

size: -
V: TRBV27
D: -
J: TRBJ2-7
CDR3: CASSIRDGTYEQYF
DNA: TGTGCCAGCAGTATCCGGGACGGAACCTACGAGCAGTACTTC

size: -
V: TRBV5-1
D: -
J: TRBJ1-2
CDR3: CASSPGDLNYGYTF
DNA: TGCGCCAGCAGCCCAGGGGATTTAAACTATGGCTACACCTTC

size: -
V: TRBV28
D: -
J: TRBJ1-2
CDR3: CASSLKIIYGYTF
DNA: TGTGCCAGCAGTTTAAAAATAATCTATGGCTACACCTTC

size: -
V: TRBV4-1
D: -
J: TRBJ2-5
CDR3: CASSQVSDLMETQYF
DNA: TGCGCCAGCAGCCAAGTAAGCGATTTAATGGAGACCCAGTACTTC

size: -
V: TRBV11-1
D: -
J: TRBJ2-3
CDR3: CASSLNKQPSTDTQYF
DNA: TGTGCCAGCAGCTTAAACAAGCAACCTAGCACAGATACGCAGTATTTT

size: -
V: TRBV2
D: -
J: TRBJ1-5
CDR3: CASSQNLGGNQPQHF
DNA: TGTGCCAGCAGCCAAAACCTAGGGGGCAATCAGCCCCAGCATTTT

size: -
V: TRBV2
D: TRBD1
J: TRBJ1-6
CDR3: CASNRGQGNSPLHF
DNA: TGTGCCAGCAACAGAGGACAGGGGAATTCACCCCTCCACTTT

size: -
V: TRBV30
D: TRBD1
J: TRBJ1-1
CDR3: CACHRGNTEAFF
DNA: TGTGCCTGCCACAGGGGGAACACTGAAGCTTTCTTT

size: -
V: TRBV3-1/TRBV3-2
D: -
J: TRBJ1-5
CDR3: CASSQGSGRGQPQHF
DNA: TGTGCCAGCAGCCAAGGGTCCGGCAGGGGTCAGCCCCAGCATTTT

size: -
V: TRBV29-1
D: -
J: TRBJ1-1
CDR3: CSVVAQANTEAFF
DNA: TGCAGCGTTGTGGCACAAGCGAACACTGAAGCTTTCTTT

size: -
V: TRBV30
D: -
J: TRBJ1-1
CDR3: CAWKVTQNTEAFF
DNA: TGTGCCTGGAAGGTTACGCAGAACACTGAAGCTTTCTTT

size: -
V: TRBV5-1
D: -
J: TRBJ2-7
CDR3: CASRADSTYEQYF
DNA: TGCGCCAGCAGGGCTGACAGCACCTACGAGCAGTACTTC

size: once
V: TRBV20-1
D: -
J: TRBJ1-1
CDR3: CSASKNTEAFF
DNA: TGCAGTGCTAGCAAGAACACTGAAGCTTTCTTT

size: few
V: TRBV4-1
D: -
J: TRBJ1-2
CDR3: CASSPTTRGDYGYTF
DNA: TGCGCCAGCAGCCCCACCACCCGGGGAGACTATGGCTACACCTTC

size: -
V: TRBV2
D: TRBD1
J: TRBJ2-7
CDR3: CARKGTGGATKGEQYF
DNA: TGTGCCAGGAAAGGGACAGGGGGAGCGACGAAAGGCGAGCAGTACTTC

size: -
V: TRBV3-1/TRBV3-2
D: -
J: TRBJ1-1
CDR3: CASSQVGGFTEAFF
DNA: TGTGCCAGCAGCCAAGTCGGGGGATTCACTGAAGCTTTCTTT

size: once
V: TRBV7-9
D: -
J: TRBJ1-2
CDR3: CASFVQGDTNYGYTF
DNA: TGTGCCAGCTTCGTCCAGGGAGACACTAACTATGGCTACACCTTC

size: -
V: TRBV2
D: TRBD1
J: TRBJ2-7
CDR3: CATAPGQEGEQYF
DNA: TGTGCCACTGCCCCGGGACAGGAGGGCGAGCAGTACTTC

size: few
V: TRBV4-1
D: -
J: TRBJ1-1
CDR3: CASSQDLFLDSEAFF
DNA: TGCGCCAGCAGCCAAGATCTTTTCTTAGATTCCGAAGCTTTCTTT

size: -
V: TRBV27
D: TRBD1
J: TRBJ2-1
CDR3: CASSPTGGSYNEQFF
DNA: TGTGCCAGCAGTCCTACAGGGGGCTCCTACAATGAGCAGTTCTTC

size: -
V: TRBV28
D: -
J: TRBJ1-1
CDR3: CASRYTTGRTEAFF
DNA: TGTGCCAGCAGATACACCACAGGGAGGACTGAAGCTTTCTTT

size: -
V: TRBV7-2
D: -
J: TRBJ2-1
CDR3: CASSLPGAEQFF
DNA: TGTGCCAGCAGCTTACCGGGGGCCGAGCAGTTCTTC

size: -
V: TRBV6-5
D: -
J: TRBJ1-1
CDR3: CASTLNRDTEAFF
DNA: TGTGCCAGCACCTTAAACAGGGACACTGAAGCTTTCTTT

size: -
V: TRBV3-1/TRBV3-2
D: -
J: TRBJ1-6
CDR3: CASSQSSGTPLHF
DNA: TGTGCCAGCAGCCAATCCTCGGGGACACCCCTCCACTTT

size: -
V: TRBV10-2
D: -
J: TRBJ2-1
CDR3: CASRERERGDNEQFF
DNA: TGCGCCAGCAGGGAGAGGGAAAGAGGGGACAATGAGCAGTTCTTC

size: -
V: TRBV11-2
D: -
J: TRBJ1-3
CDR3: CASSPNYGRNTIYF
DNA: TGTGCCAGCAGCCCCAACTACGGGCGAAACACCATATATTTT

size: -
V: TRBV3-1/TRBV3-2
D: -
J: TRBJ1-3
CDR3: CASSLREGTIYF
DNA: TGTGCCAGCAGCCTGCGAGAGGGGACCATATATTTT

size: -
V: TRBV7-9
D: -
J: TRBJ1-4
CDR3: CASSLISGSNEKLFF
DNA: TGTGCCAGCAGCTTAATTTCAGGATCCAATGAAAAACTGTTTTTT

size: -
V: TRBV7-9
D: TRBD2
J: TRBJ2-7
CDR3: CASRKGTSGSYEQYF
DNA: TGTGCCAGCAGGAAGGGGACTAGCGGATCCTACGAGCAGTACTTC